Below are 32 T cell receptor beta chains sequenced from a single sample in a study of beta chain features in type 1 diabetes. General study findings and limits: Across all four CD4+ subsets, people with type 1 diabetes showed modestly shorter TCRB CDR3s.

Expressed TCRB transcripts were sequenced after all isolated RNA was converted to cDNA. Clones were sequenced by immunoSEQ multiplex PCR, and TCRdb holds only the in-frame ones, with some missing. This table has 55,000 to 80,000 clones, 45% to 50% appearing once. No antigen is known for these receptors. The sequenced material came from central memory CD4+ T cells from blood. These receptors all come from a man aged 25 to 45 with type 1 diabetes.

J is TRBJ1-5 and V is TRBV11-2, with D maybe TRBD1 (5 bases). The ends were cut back, 2 bases at V and 3 bases at J, with 14 bases in the middle. The CDR3 spans 16 residues. Germline lookup yields CDR1 SGHAT and CDR2 FQNNGV. The CDR3 spells CASSLSTGTINQPQHF. DNA for the CDR3: TGTGCCAGCAGCTTAAGTACAGGAACCATCAATCAGCCCCAGCATTTT.

This chain joins TRBV30 and TRBJ2-3, with a possible D match to TRBD2 (7 bases). Germline V CDR1 and CDR2: GTSNPN, SVGIG (reference sequence). The V end was cut by 2 bases, the J end by 10 bases, with 25 bases between. The CDR3 runs to 16 residues. The CDR3 bases are TGTGCCTGGAGTTCTCAAGGGGGAGCGGGGCCTCTCTCGCAGTATTTT. This sequence encodes CAWSSQGGAGPLSQYF.

This clone was picked up a small number of times. The rearrangement uses TRBV28 and TRBJ1-2; 11 bases fit TRBD1. V gave up 5 bases and J gave up 8 bases; unmatched junction bases: 10. From germline, CDR1 is MDHEN and CDR2 SYDVKM. The CDR3 extends over 15 amino acids. For the CDR3, the DNA is TGTGCCAGCAGTACCCCCGGACAGGGGGCCGGGGGCTACACCTTC. It codes for CASSTPGQGAGGYTF.

The sample holds a few counts of this clone. The V call is TRBV30, the J call TRBJ2-7; 8 bases fit TRBD1. Germline CDR1 GTSNPN, CDR2 SVGIG (reference sequence). CDR3 size: 13 residues. Unmatched junction bases numbered 8, after V lost 5 bases and J lost 5 bases. Here the CDR3 DNA reads TGTGCCTGGTCCGCAGGGGGCAGGAACGAGCAGTACTTC. Protein product: CAWSAGGRNEQYF. The full variable domain, its missing parts supplied by reference TRBV30 and TRBJ2-7, is SQTIHQWPATLVQPVGSPLSLECTVEGTSNPNLYWYRQAAGRGLQLLFYSVGIGQISSEVPQNLSASRPQDRQFILSSKKLLLSDSGFYLCAWSAGGRNEQYFGPGTRLTVT.

V usage is TRBV4-2 and J usage is TRBJ2-5, with TRBD2 identical over 8 bases. Germline V gives CDR1 LGHNA, CDR2 YNFKEQ. V was clipped by 2 bases and J by 2 bases; unmatched bases: 7. This CDR3 comprises 16 residues. The CDR3 DNA reads as TGTGCCAGCAGCCAATCAGTTAGCGGGAATCAAGAGACCCAGTACTTC. This encodes CASSQSVSGNQETQYF.

This clone was counted only a few times. The V and J genes are TRBV7-8 and TRBJ2-3; unclear D gene. The V end was cut by 5 bases, the J end by 3 bases, with 6 bases between. The CDR3 has 12 amino acids. Germline CDR1 reads SGHVS; CDR2 reads FQNEAQ. DNA of the CDR3: TGTGCCAGCAGCCCTAATACAGATACGCAGTATTTT. It is translated as CASSPNTDTQYF.

This clone came up a few times. This chain uses TRBV4-1 with TRBJ1-2; perhaps TRBD1 as D (5 bases). CDR1 is MGHRA and CDR2 is YSYEKL in the germline V gene. The CDR3 has 12 residues. Deletions cut 1 base from V and 7 bases from J, with 7 bases between. The CDR3 DNA reads TGCGCCAGCAGCCAAGGCAGGGCTGGCTACACCTTC. It encodes CASSQGRAGYTF.

The chain employs TRBV7-2 and TRBJ2-1, with TRBD2 matching 9 bases. V shed 5 bases, J shed 5 bases, and the junction held 13 bases outside the gene matches. Germline lookup yields CDR1 SGHTA and CDR2 FQGNSA. CDR3 length equals 17 residues. The CDR3 DNA sequence: TGTGCCAGCAGCCCGGAGGGGCGGGAGGGGATTCACAATGAGCAGTTCTTC. Encoded protein: CASSPEGREGIHNEQFF.

This clone was seen more than once but under ten times. This chain connects TRBV11-2 to TRBJ2-3; 8 positions match TRBD1. Germline lookup yields CDR1 SGHAT and CDR2 FQNNGV. The CDR3 runs to 15 residues. Trimming removed 5 bases from V and 3 bases from J; junction bases left unmatched: 7. This CDR3 is CASSPWGQATDTQYF. The CDR3 bases are TGTGCCAGCAGCCCTTGGGGACAGGCGACAGATACGCAGTATTTT.

This clone was observed a handful of times. The chain has TRBV6-4 and TRBJ1-5, with a tentative D call TRBD1 (5 bases). The CDR3 loop spans 13 amino acids. Germline assignment: CDR1 MRHNA and CDR2 SNTAGT. Trimming removed 8 bases at V and 4 bases at J, with 12 bases between. Here the CDR3 reads CASSLTENQPQHF. The CDR3 DNA is TGTGCCAGCTCCCTGACAGAGAATCAGCCCCAGCATTTT.

The chain couples TRBV7-9 to TRBJ2-5, with D hard to call. From germline, CDR1 is SEHNR and CDR2 FQNEAQ (reference sequence). The CDR3 consists of 15 residues. The germline V and J ends were trimmed by 0 bases and 0 bases, with 8 bases remaining between them. The CDR3 sequence: CASSLALTYQETQYF. The CDR3 DNA reads as TGTGCCAGCAGCTTAGCGCTCACTTACCAAGAGACCCAGTACTTC.

Here the CDR3 reads CASSVVTGSSGYTF. CDR3 coding DNA: TGTGCCAGCAGCGTAGTAACAGGATCATCCGGCTACACCTTC. This rearrangement joins TRBV9 to TRBJ1-2; maybe TRBD1 (5 bases). V shed 0 bases and J shed 8 bases, with 14 bases lying between them. The CDR3 covers 14 residues. Germline V CDR1 and CDR2: SGDLS, YYNGEE.

The genes are TRBV10-3 and TRBJ2-1; 13 nucleotides line up with TRBD2. After removal of 3 bases from V and 9 bases from J, the junction contained 8 bases not matched to a gene. The CDR3 consists of 16 residues. Germline CDR1 and CDR2: ENHRY and SYGVKD. The CDR3 sequence: CAISDPGLAGLGEQFF. DNA of the CDR3: TGTGCCATCAGTGATCCGGGACTAGCGGGACTTGGTGAGCAGTTCTTC.

This chain uses TRBV6-4 with TRBJ2-1; TRBD2 agrees at 15 bases. Germline CDR1 is MRHNA and CDR2 is SNTAGT. CDR3 length: 16 amino acids. With V trimmed by 6 bases and J by 8 bases, 8 bases remained unmatched. CDR3 DNA: TGTGCCAGCAGCCGGACTAGCGGGAGGGCCGGGGATGAGCAGTTCTTC. Translation gives CASSRTSGRAGDEQFF.

This chain uses TRBV6-1 with TRBJ2-1; perhaps TRBD2 as D (5 bases). The CDR3 has 14 residues. Per germline, CDR1 MNHNS and CDR2 SASEGT. Trimming pared 5 bases from V and 2 bases from J, leaving 10 bases between. The CDR3 spells CASSSAGAYNEQFF. For the CDR3, the DNA is TGTGCCAGCAGTTCGGCGGGTGCCTACAATGAGCAGTTCTTC.

The chain recombines TRBV11-3 with TRBJ2-5; D gene ambiguous. The CDR3 sequence is 13 residues long. V dropped 1 base and J dropped 4 bases, with 7 bases sitting between them. Germline V gene lookup returns CDR1 SGHNT and CDR2 YENEEA. The CDR3: CASSLGFGETQYF. The CDR3 nucleotides read TGTGCCAGCAGCTTAGGGTTCGGAGAGACCCAGTACTTC.

V gene TRBV7-9 combines with J gene TRBJ1-1; a possible D gene is TRBD1 (6 bases). The V and J ends lost 5 bases and 7 bases respectively, with 14 bases between them. The CDR3 contains 13 residues. Germline-derived CDR1 and CDR2 are SEHNR and FQNEAQ (reference sequence). CDR3 coding DNA: TGTGCCAGCAGCCCCGCCGGACAGAGTGAAGCTTTCTTT. This encodes CASSPAGQSEAFF.

This clone was seen a few times. The chain uses TRBV14 and TRBJ1-1; 7 nucleotides match TRBD1. The CDR3 contains 16 residues. Trimming removed 4 bases from V and 1 base from J; junction bases left unmatched: 9. Germline V gene sequence: CDR1 SGHDN, CDR2 FVKESK. Here the CDR3 DNA reads TGTGCCAGCAGCCCTAGACAGGGCCTTCAGAACACTGAAGCTTTCTTT. Translation: CASSPRQGLQNTEAFF.

This clone was counted a few times. This rearrangement joins TRBV2 to TRBJ2-3; TRBD2 matches 7 bases. Germline V gene sequence: CDR1 SNHLY, CDR2 FYNNEI. The CDR3 has 15 amino acids. V trimming: 8 bases; J trimming: 4 bases; junction bases outside the gene matches: 12. The DNA for the CDR3 is TGTGCCAGCGGAAAAGGGCTAGCGGACGCAGATACGCAGTATTTT. Protein: CASGKGLADADTQYF.

V is TRBV10-2 and J is TRBJ2-2; 7 nucleotides align to TRBD1. The germline V gene has CDR1 WSHSY and CDR2 SAAADI. V shed 3 bases, J shed 2 bases, and the junction held 6 bases outside the gene matches. The CDR3 has 16 amino acids. The CDR3 is CASSDEDRRNTGELFF. The CDR3, as DNA: TGCGCCAGCAGTGACGAGGACAGGAGAAACACCGGGGAGCTGTTTTTT.

This clone was seen more than once but under ten times. The chain is built from TRBV6-5 and TRBJ2-3, with 7 bases matching TRBD2. Germline lookup yields CDR1 MNHEY and CDR2 SVGAGI. V was clipped by 6 bases and J by 7 bases; unmatched bases: 13. The CDR3 totals 15 residues. The DNA of the CDR3 is TGTGCCAGCAGCCCAGCGGGGCCCCAGGCCTATACGCAGTATTTT. This encodes CASSPAGPQAYTQYF.

This clone was detected a few times. The V gene is TRBV23-1, the J gene TRBJ2-7; D ambiguous. TRBV23-1 is designated an ORF whose function remains uncertain. V was clipped by 6 bases and J by 2 bases, with 14 bases between them. The CDR3 spans 14 residues. The CDR3 region is CASSQVQKTYEQYF. In nucleotides, the CDR3 is TGCGCCAGCAGCCAGGTCCAGAAGACCTACGAGCAGTACTTC.

This chain joins TRBV2 and TRBJ2-2; D possibly corresponds to TRBD2 (6 bases). The germline gives CDR1 SNHLY, CDR2 FYNNEI. With 7 bases removed from V and 2 bases from J, the gap between germline ends came to 11 bases. There are 14 residues in the CDR3. For the CDR3, the DNA is TGTGCCAGCAAAAAGGCGGGAAACACCGGGGAGCTGTTTTTT. The encoded protein is CASKKAGNTGELFF.

V gene TRBV4-1 combines with J gene TRBJ2-5; 9 bases match TRBD2. The CDR3 has 14 amino acids. V lost 3 bases and J lost 4; bases outside the gene matches: 3. The germline V gene has CDR1 MGHRA and CDR2 YSYEKL. CDR3 bases: TGCGCCAGCAGCCAGGTTAGCGGGGGAGAGACCCAGTACTTC. It encodes CASSQVSGGETQYF.

This clone was seen a handful of times. The chain uses TRBV5-1 and TRBJ1-5; the match to TRBD1 covers 7 bases. The CDR3 contains 17 residues. The V segment lost 0 bases and the J segment 0 bases; nucleotides outside the gene matches: 6. Germline CDR1 reads SGHRS; CDR2 reads YFSETQ. CDR3 DNA: TGCGCCAGCAGCTTGGCCAAAGACAGGGATAGCAATCAGCCCCAGCATTTT. Protein product: CASSLAKDRDSNQPQHF.

The J gene is TRBJ2-3, the V gene TRBV10-3; no clear D gene. Germline V gene data show CDR1 as ENHRY and CDR2 as SYGVKD. Trimming stripped 8 bases from V and 1 base from J, with 7 bases between. This CDR3 region has 12 residues. CDR3 sequence: CAIAGGTDTQYF. The CDR3, as DNA: TGTGCCATCGCCGGAGGCACAGATACGCAGTATTTT.

This clone was recorded a few times. This rearrangement joins TRBV5-1 to TRBJ2-1, with 8 bases fitting TRBD2. Germline CDR1 SGHRS, CDR2 YFSETQ. The V segment lost 1 base and the J segment 4 bases; nucleotides outside the gene matches: 7. The CDR3 has 16 residues. CDR3: CASSLFAGGQYNEQFF. The CDR3 bases are TGCGCCAGCAGCTTGTTTGCGGGGGGACAATACAATGAGCAGTTCTTC.

In its sample, this clone was seen a few times. The chain employs TRBV5-6 and TRBJ2-3, with 9 bases aligning to TRBD2. CDR3 length: 19 amino acids. In germline, CDR1 is SGHDT, CDR2 YYEEEE. Trimming took 3 bases from V and 1 from J; bases not matched to a gene: 15. The CDR3 region has the DNA TGTGCCAGCAGCTCCCCCCGGGGCGGGGGGGCCCCGGGCACAGATACGCAGTATTTT. Its protein is CASSSPRGGGAPGTDTQYF. Drawing the rest from reference TRBV5-6 and TRBJ2-3, the complete variable domain is DAGVTQSPTHLIKTRGQQVTLRCSPKSGHDTVSWYQQALGQGPQFIFQYYEEEERQRGNFPDRFSGHQFPNYSSELNVNALLLGDSALYLCASSSPRGGGAPGTDTQYFGPGTRLTVL.

V is TRBV5-4 and J is TRBJ2-5; a weak D match, TRBD1 (5 bases). Between the trimmed V and J ends, which lost 1 base and 5 bases, there was a span of 15 bases. Germline-derived CDR1 and CDR2 are SGHNT and YYREEE (reference sequence). The CDR3 covers 15 residues. CDR3 protein: CASSLKVGVEETQYF. DNA of the CDR3: TGTGCCAGCAGCTTGAAGGTAGGGGTGGAGGAGACCCAGTACTTC.

This rearrangement joins TRBV7-9 to TRBJ1-5, with D tentatively TRBD1 (5 bases). The CDR3 contains 14 residues. The V and J ends lost 8 bases and 6 bases respectively, with 17 bases between them. Germline CDR1 is SEHNR and CDR2 is FQNEAQ (reference sequence). CDR3 sequence reads: CASGGTSPAQPQHF. Written as DNA, the CDR3 is TGTGCCAGCGGGGGGACCTCTCCCGCTCAGCCCCAGCATTTT.

There are a few counts of this clone. This chain links TRBV5-1 with TRBJ2-7, with D perhaps matching TRBD2 (6 bases). The V end lost 4 bases, the J end lost 0 bases, and 20 bases lay between the germline ends. In germline, CDR1 is SGHRS, CDR2 YFSETQ. CDR3 length equals 17 residues. Here the CDR3 reads CASSHHLGDSSSYEQYF. DNA of the CDR3: TGCGCCAGCAGCCATCACCTGGGGGACTCGAGCTCCTACGAGCAGTACTTC. Variable domain in full (rest from reference TRBV5-1 and TRBJ2-7): KAGVTQTPRYLIKTRGQQVTLSCSPISGHRSVSWYQQTPGQGLQFLFEYFSETQRNKGNFPGRFSGRQFSNSRSEMNVSTLELGDSALYLCASSHHLGDSSSYEQYFGPGTRLTVT.

The chain has TRBV11-2 and TRBJ2-5; tentative D call: TRBD1 (6 bases). From germline, CDR1 is SGHAT and CDR2 FQNNGV. The CDR3 length is 13 residues. Trimming removed 4 bases at V and 4 bases at J, with 10 bases between. The CDR3 region has the DNA TGTGCCAGCAGCTCAGGGGTCCCAGAGACCCAGTACTTC. This codes for CASSSGVPETQYF.